This T cell receptor (beta chain) is drawn from a study of cytomegalovirus exposure and HLA in healthy donors. Clones were sequenced by immunoSEQ multiplex PCR, and TCRdb holds only the in-frame ones, with some missing. The table includes 100,000 to 120,000 clones, about 85% detected once. General study points: The study flagged some 180 TCR beta chains as cytomegalovirus-associated. Subsequent analysis of the 100 to 150 validation repertoires found a tendency for first-cohort TCR clusters to co-occur. The CMV antigen specificity of a few CMV-associated chains was confirmed through in vitro analysis. Reports described diagnosis of cytomegalovirus status by the classifier as highly specific and sensitive.

The germline V gene has CDR1 MNHNS and CDR2 SASEGT. This CDR3 comprises 16 residues. V was trimmed by 0 bases and J by 5 bases, leaving 13 bases between them. Worth noting for this clone: Its target is unknown.

V and J are TRBV6-1 and TRBJ1-4; D remains ambiguous. The sequencing sample was made of PBMCs. The receptor was derived from a woman aged 18-29 years in good health and CMV-seronegative. The CDR3 DNA reads as TGTGCCAGCAGTGAAGCGTCAGGTCCCAGCAATGAAAAACTGTTTTTT. Protein product: CASSEASGPSNEKLFF.